This TCR beta chain is drawn from a study of OX40 agonist ivuxolimab in advanced cancers. Whole-study findings and limits: Relative to CD4+ cells, CD8+ T cells on average had more expanded clones.

A remark on this clone: The antigen is not known.

The protocol was immunoSEQ multiplex PCR, while the TCRdb copy is restricted to in-frame clones and leaves out a portion. The sample yields 75,000 to 90,000 clones, about 83% seen once. The receptor was isolated from an adult with an advanced solid tumor such as melanoma, head and neck, liver or kidney cancer. Sequencing used CD4+ or CD8+ T cells sorted from blood, obtained in a trial of the OX40 agonist ivuxolimab.

CDR3 in DNA: TGTGCCAGCAGCTCTCAGGCGGGGCCGAACACTGAAGCTTTCTTT. It encodes CASSSQAGPNTEAFF. The chain is built from TRBV5-4 and TRBJ1-1; maybe TRBD1 (5 bases). The V end lost 3 bases, the J end lost 1 base, and 13 bases lay between the germline ends. CDR1 and CDR2 from the germline V gene are SGHNT and YYREEE (reference sequence). This CDR3 region has 15 residues.